This T cell receptor beta chain was found in a study of T cell clones after liver transplantation. A few counts support this clone. V lost 4 bases to trimming and J lost 7 bases, with 13 bases between them. The germline CDR1 and CDR2 sequences are LGHNA and YSLEER. The CDR3 consists of 13 residues. Assay used: immunoSEQ multiplex PCR; TCRdb lists only in-frame clones, some missing. The sample includes 65,000 to 85,000 clones, around 84% seen only once; the top ten take 2.1%. The J gene is TRBJ1-2, the V gene TRBV4-3; D remains unclear. The receptor was isolated from a human patient who received a liver transplant. Some of these T cells may belong to the graft donor. Sample: CD4+ T cells from blood, taken around 50 months after liver transplant. The CDR3 is CASSRGGGSGYTF. CDR3 in DNA: TGCGCCAGCAGCCGAGGAGGAGGGAGTGGCTACACCTTC.